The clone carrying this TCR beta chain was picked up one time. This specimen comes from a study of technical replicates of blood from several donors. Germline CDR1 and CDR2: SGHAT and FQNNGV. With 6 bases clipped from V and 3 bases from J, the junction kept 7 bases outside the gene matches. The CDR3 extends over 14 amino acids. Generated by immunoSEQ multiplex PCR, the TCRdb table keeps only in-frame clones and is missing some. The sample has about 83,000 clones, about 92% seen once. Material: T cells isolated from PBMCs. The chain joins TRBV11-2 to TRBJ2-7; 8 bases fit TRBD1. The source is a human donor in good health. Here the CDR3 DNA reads TGTGCCAGCAGTCTTGCTGGACAGGGCTACGAGCAGTACTTC. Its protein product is CASSLAGQGYEQYF.